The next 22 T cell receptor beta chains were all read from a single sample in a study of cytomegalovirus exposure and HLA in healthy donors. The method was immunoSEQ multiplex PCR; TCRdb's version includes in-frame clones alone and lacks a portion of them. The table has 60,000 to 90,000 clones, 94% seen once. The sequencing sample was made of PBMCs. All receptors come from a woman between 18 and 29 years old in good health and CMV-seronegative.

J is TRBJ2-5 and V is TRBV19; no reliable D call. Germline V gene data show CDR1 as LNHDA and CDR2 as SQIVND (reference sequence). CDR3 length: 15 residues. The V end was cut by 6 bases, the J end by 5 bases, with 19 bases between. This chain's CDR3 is CASSAAPYHWETQYF. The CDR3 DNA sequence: TGTGCCAGTAGCGCGGCCCCCTACCACTGGGAGACCCAGTACTTC. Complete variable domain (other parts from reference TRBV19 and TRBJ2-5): DGGITQSPKYLFRKEGQNVTLSCEQNLNHDAMYWYRQDPGQGLRLIYYSQIVNDFQKGDIAEGYSVSREKKESFPLTVTSAQKNPTAFYLCASSAAPYHWETQYFGPGTRLLVL.

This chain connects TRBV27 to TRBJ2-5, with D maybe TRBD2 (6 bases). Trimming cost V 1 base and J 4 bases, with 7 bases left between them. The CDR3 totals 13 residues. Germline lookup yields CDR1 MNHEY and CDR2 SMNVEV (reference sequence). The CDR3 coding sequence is TGTGCCAGCAGTTTATTGGGAGGAGAGACCCAGTACTTC. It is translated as CASSLLGGETQYF.

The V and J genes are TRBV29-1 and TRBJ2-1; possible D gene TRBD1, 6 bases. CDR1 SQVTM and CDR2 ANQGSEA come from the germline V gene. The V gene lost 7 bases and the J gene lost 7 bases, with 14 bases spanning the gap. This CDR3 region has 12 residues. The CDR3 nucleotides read TGCAGCGAACAGGGTTGGGGAAATGAGCAGTTCTTC. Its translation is CSEQGWGNEQFF.

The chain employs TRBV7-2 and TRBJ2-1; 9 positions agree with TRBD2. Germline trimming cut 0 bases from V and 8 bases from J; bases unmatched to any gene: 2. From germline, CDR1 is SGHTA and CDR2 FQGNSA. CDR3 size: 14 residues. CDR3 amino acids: CASSLAASGDEQFF. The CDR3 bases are TGTGCCAGCAGCTTAGCAGCTAGCGGGGATGAGCAGTTCTTC.

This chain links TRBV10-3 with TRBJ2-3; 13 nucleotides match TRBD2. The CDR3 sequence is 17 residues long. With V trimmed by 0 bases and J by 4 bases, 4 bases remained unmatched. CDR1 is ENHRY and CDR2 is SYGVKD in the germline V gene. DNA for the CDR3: TGTGCCATCAGTGAGTCGCTGGGACTAGCGGGGTCAGATACGCAGTATTTT. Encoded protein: CAISESLGLAGSDTQYF.

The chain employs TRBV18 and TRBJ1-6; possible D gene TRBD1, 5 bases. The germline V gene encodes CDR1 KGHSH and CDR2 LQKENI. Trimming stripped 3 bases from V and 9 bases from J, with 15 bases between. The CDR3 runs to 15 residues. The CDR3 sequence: CASSPVTVQSSPLHF. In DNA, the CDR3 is TGTGCCAGCTCACCCGTGACAGTCCAATCTTCACCCCTCCACTTT.

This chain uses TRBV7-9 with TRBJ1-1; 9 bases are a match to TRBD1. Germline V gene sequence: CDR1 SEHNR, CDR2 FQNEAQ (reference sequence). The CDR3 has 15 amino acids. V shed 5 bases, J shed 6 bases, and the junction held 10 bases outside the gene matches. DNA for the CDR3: TGTGCCAGCAGCCCGGGAGAAACAGGGGGCCCTGAAGCTTTCTTT. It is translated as CASSPGETGGPEAFF. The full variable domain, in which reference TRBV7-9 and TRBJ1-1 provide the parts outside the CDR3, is DTGVSQNPRHKITKRGQNVTFRCDPISEHNRLYWYRQTLGQGPEFLTYFQNEAQLEKSRLLSDRFSAERPKGSFSTLEIQRTEQGDSAMYLCASSPGETGGPEAFFGQGTRLTVV.

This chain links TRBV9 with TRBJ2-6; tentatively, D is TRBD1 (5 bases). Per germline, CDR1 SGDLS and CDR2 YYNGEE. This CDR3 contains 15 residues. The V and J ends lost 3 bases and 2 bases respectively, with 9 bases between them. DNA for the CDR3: TGTGCCAGCAGCGGAACAGGAGCTGGGGCCAACGTCCTGACTTTC. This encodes CASSGTGAGANVLTF.

The CDR3 spells CASSRDMPLYYGYTF. CDR3 nucleotides: TGTGCCAGCAGTCGAGACATGCCCCTGTACTATGGCTACACCTTC. This chain uses TRBV6-6 with TRBJ1-2, with D hard to call. Per germline, CDR1 MNHNY and CDR2 SVGAGI (reference sequence). The CDR3 is made up of 15 amino acids. Trimming shortened V by 5 bases and J by 3 bases, and 16 bases separated the two germline ends.

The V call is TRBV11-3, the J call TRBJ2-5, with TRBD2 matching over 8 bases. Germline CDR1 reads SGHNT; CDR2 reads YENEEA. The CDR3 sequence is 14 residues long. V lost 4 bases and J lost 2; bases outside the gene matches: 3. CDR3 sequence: CASSSRGGQETQYF. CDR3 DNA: TGTGCCAGCAGCTCCCGGGGGGGGCAAGAGACCCAGTACTTC.

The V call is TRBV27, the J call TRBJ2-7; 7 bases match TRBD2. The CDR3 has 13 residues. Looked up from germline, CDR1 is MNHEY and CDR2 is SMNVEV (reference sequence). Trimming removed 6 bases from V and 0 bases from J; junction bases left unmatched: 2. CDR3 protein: CASRGTISYEQYF. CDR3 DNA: TGTGCCAGCAGGGGGACTATCTCCTACGAGCAGTACTTC.

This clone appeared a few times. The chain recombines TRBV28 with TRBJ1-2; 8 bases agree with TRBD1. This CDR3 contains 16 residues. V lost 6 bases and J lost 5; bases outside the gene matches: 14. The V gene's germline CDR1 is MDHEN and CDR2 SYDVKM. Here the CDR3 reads CASSTGQGTRKYGYTF. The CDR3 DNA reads TGTGCCAGCAGCACCGGACAGGGAACGAGAAAATATGGCTACACCTTC.

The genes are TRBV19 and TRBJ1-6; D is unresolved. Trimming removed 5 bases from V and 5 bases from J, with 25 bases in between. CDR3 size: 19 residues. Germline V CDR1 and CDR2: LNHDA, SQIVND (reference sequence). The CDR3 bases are TGTGCCAGTAGTGCAAGGCGGGGAAACCTGAGAGCCAATAATTCACCCCTCCACTTT. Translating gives CASSARRGNLRANNSPLHF.

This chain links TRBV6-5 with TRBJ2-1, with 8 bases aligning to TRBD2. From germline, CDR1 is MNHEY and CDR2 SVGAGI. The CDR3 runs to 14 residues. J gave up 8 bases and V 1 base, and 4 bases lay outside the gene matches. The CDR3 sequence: CASSYYGREDEQFF. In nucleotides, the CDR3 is TGTGCCAGCAGTTACTACGGGAGGGAGGATGAGCAGTTCTTC.

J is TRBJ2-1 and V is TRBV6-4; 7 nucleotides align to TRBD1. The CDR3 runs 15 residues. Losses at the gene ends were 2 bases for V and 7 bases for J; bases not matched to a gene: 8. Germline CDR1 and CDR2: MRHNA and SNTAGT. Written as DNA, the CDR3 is TGTGCCAGCAGTGACACACAGGGGTCTGTGAATGAGCAGTTCTTC. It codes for CASSDTQGSVNEQFF.

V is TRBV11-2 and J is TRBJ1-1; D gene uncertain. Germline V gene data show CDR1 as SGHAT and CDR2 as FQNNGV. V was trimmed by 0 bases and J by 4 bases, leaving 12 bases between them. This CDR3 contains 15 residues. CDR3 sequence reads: CASSLDPRSATEAFF. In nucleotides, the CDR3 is TGTGCCAGCAGCTTAGATCCGCGGTCGGCCACTGAAGCTTTCTTT.

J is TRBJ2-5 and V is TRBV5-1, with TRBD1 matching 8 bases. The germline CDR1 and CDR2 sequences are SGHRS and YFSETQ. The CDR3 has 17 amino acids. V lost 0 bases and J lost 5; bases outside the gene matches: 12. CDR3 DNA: TGCGCCAGCAGCTTGGATGGACAGGGAGCCTATGGGGAGACCCAGTACTTC. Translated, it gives CASSLDGQGAYGETQYF.

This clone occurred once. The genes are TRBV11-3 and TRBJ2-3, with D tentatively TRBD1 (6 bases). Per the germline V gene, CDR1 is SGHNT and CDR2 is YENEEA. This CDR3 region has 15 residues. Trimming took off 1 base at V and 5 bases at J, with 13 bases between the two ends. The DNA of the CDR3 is TGTGCCAGCAGCTTAGGGGGGCCCTCGGGAGATACGCAGTATTTT. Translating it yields CASSLGGPSGDTQYF.

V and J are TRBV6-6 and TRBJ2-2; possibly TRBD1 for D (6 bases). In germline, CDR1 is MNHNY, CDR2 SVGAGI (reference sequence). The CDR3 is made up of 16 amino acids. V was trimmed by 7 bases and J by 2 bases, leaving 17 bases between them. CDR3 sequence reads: CASNPRTARNTGELFF. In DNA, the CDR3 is TGTGCCAGCAACCCAAGGACAGCGCGTAACACCGGGGAGCTGTTTTTT.

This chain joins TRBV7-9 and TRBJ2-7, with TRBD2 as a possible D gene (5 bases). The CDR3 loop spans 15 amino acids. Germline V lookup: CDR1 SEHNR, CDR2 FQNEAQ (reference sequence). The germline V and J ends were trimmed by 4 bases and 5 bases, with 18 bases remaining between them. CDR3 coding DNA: TGTGCCAGCAGCTCTCAGGCTAGCTCGTCCGACGAGCAGTACTTC. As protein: CASSSQASSSDEQYF.

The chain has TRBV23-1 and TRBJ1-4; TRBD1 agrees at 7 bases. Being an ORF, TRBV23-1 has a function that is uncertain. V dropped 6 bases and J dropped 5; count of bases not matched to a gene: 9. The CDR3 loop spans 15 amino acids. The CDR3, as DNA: TGCGCCAGCAGGGATTGGACAGGCCACAATGAAAAACTGTTTTTT. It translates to CASRDWTGHNEKLFF.

The CDR3 DNA sequence: TGTGCCAGCACCCCCACCCGGGGACAGAACTACGAGCAGTACTTC. This gives the protein CASTPTRGQNYEQYF. The chain joins TRBV7-2 to TRBJ2-7; TRBD1 matches at 7 bases. The CDR3 covers 15 residues. Germline loops: CDR1 SGHTA, CDR2 FQGNSA. Trimming took 7 bases from V and 3 from J; bases not matched to a gene: 12.